This T cell receptor beta chain was obtained from a study of T cell responses to AZD1222 COVID-19 vaccine. Study findings and constraints: Most donors were white British and more were female, and clonal diversity was possibly underestimated.

Germline V gives CDR1 SGHTS, CDR2 YDEGEE. The CDR3 totals 16 residues. V was clipped by 3 bases and J by 1 base; unmatched bases: 9. A note on this clone: Its target is not known.

The method was immunoSEQ multiplex PCR; TCRdb's version includes in-frame clones alone and lacks a portion of them. The table has around 130,000 clones, about 94% seen once. The sample was peripheral blood, taken on day 0 of AZD1222 vaccination. The chain links TRBV5-8 to TRBJ2-5; 7 bases are a match to TRBD1. The TCR comes from an adult in good health. The CDR3 reads CASSYAGTALQETQYF. The DNA of the CDR3 is TGTGCCAGCAGCTATGCCGGGACAGCCCTCCAAGAGACCCAGTACTTC.